The clone carrying this T cell receptor (beta chain) was seen a few times. What it binds is not known. Looked up from germline, CDR1 is MDHEN and CDR2 is SYDVKM. The CDR3 length is 14 residues. V lost 2 bases and J lost 1, with 6 bases in between. This entry comes from a study of T cells in Graves' hyperthyroidism and ophthalmopathy. Points from the study as a whole: In validation, the model predicted ophthalmopathy. These predictions came a median about 6.5 months before onset.

The investigators amplified TCR beta CDR3 regions from RNA transcripts. HTBI primers were used for first-round RT-PCR of the TCR CDR3. Each CDR3 protein is one row after TCRdb ran MiXCR on the multiplex PCR reads. Among some 700,000 distinct CDR3 sequences listed, roughly 17% were seen once. The sequence was obtained from a man in his fifties with Graves' hyperthyroidism. Sample: blood. This chain links TRBV28 with TRBJ1-5; D remains unclear. CDR3 coding DNA: TGTGCCAGCAGTTTACAGCAAAGCAATCAGCCCCAGCATTTT. This gives the protein CASSLQQSNQPQHF.